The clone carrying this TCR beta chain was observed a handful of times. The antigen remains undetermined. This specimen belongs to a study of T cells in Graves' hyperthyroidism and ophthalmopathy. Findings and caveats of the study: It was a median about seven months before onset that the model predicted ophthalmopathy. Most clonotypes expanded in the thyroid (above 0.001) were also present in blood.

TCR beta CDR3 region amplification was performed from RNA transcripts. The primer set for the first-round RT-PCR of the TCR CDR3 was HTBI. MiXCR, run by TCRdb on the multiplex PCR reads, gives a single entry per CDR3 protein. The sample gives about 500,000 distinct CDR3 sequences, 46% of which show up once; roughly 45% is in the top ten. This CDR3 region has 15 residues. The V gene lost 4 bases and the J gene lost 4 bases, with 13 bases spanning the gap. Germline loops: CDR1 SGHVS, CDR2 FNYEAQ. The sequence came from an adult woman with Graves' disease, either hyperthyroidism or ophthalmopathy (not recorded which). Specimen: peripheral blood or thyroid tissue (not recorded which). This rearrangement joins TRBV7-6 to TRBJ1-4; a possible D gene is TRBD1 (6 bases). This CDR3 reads CASSSLDRSNEKLFF. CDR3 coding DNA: TGTGCCAGCAGCTCTCTCGACAGGAGTAATGAAAAACTGTTTTTT.